Presented here are 12 T cell receptor beta chains from one specimen sequenced in a study of blood T cell repertoires in COVID-19. Here immunoSEQ multiplex PCR was the method, and the copy in TCRdb shows in-frame clones only, minus some. The sample lists 290,000 or so clones; around 90% were seen once. The specimen sequenced was PBMCs or T cells enriched from blood (not recorded which). The origin of the receptors is a woman under 40 who had recovered from COVID-19.

This chain uses TRBV7-9 with TRBJ2-1; 11 bases fit TRBD2. The germline gives CDR1 SEHNR, CDR2 FQNEAQ (reference sequence). This CDR3 is 15 amino acids long. V lost 4 bases and J lost 10; bases outside the gene matches: 9. The CDR3 here is CASSSPGGLAEEQFF. CDR3 sequence (DNA): TGTGCCAGCAGCTCCCCCGGGGGACTAGCGGAAGAGCAGTTCTTC.

CDR3 sequence: CASSEVAGATYNEQFF. CDR3 sequence (DNA): TGTGCCAGCAGTGAAGTTGCGGGGGCGACCTACAATGAGCAGTTCTTC. The chain uses TRBV25-1 and TRBJ2-1, with TRBD2 as a possible D gene (7 bases). V dropped 2 bases and J dropped 2 bases, with 13 bases sitting between them. This CDR3 region has 16 residues. Looked up from germline, CDR1 is MGHDK and CDR2 is SYGVNS.

J is TRBJ1-3 and V is TRBV28, with a tentative D call TRBD1 (5 bases). Trimming cost V 3 bases and J 0 bases, with 9 bases left between them. Germline V gene lookup returns CDR1 MDHEN and CDR2 SYDVKM. CDR3 length: 15 residues. The CDR3 DNA is TGTGCCAGCAGTTTCGGGACTAGCTCTGGAAACACCATATATTTT. Translation: CASSFGTSSGNTIYF.

The gene calls are TRBV5-1 and TRBJ2-7; 7 positions match TRBD1. This CDR3 comprises 14 residues. Germline V gene sequence: CDR1 SGHRS, CDR2 YFSETQ. V shed 0 bases and J 4 bases; nucleotides not matched to a gene: 4. The chain's CDR3 is CASSLAGTEYEQYF. The CDR3 bases are TGCGCCAGCAGCTTGGCCGGGACAGAGTACGAGCAGTACTTC.

The gene calls are TRBV25-1 and TRBJ1-2, with D hard to call. Trimming shortened V by 10 bases and J by 6 bases, and 12 bases separated the two germline ends. Germline V gene lookup returns CDR1 MGHDK and CDR2 SYGVNS. This CDR3 is built from 11 residues. The CDR3 loop reads CATKAGDGYTF. The CDR3, as DNA: TGTGCCACTAAAGCCGGGGATGGCTACACCTTC.

The genes are TRBV28 and TRBJ1-1; TRBD1 matches 8 bases. Trimming removed 3 bases from V and 10 bases from J; junction bases left unmatched: 10. This CDR3 contains 14 residues. The germline CDR1 and CDR2 sequences are MDHEN and SYDVKM. DNA for the CDR3: TGTGCCAGCAGTTTTCGAGGACAGGGAGGACTAGCTTTCTTT. As protein: CASSFRGQGGLAFF.

The chain combines TRBV7-3 with TRBJ1-2, with D possibly being TRBD1 (6 bases). The V gene's germline CDR1 is SGHTA and CDR2 FQGTGA. The CDR3 loop spans 13 amino acids. The germline V and J ends were trimmed by 1 base and 8 bases, with 11 bases remaining between them. The CDR3 DNA sequence: TGTGCCAGCAGCTTAATGGGGGCGCTAGGCTACACCTTC. Residues: CASSLMGALGYTF.

This chain links TRBV19 with TRBJ2-1; TRBD1 matches 8 bases. The CDR3 totals 13 residues. The germline gives CDR1 LNHDA, CDR2 SQIVND (reference sequence). After removal of 4 bases from V and 9 bases from J, the junction contained 5 bases not matched to a gene. CDR3 in amino acids: CASSTAGGREQFF. Written as DNA, the CDR3 is TGTGCCAGTAGTACAGCAGGGGGCCGTGAGCAGTTCTTC.

The rearrangement joins TRBV30 to TRBJ2-1, with TRBD2 matching over 8 bases. CDR1 and CDR2 from the germline V gene are GTSNPN and SVGIG (reference sequence). V lost 5 bases, J lost 4 bases, and 13 bases stayed unmatched. The CDR3 spans 16 residues. The CDR3 spells CAWSLAGVIHYNEQFF. In DNA, the CDR3 is TGTGCCTGGTCTCTAGCGGGCGTGATTCATTACAATGAGCAGTTCTTC.

This clone came up once. CDR3 bases: TGTGCCAGCAGTCCCGCGACTAGGACCTACAATGAGCAGTTCTTC. Translating it yields CASSPATRTYNEQFF. This sequence joins TRBV27 and TRBJ2-1; tentative D call: TRBD2 (6 bases). Per the germline V gene, CDR1 is MNHEY and CDR2 is SMNVEV (reference sequence). With 5 bases removed from V and 2 bases from J, the gap between germline ends came to 13 bases. The CDR3 has 15 residues.

Here the CDR3 reads CASGLASGRGNEQFF. CDR3 DNA: TGTGCTAGTGGTTTGGCTAGCGGGAGAGGCAATGAGCAGTTCTTC. This rearrangement joins TRBV12-5 to TRBJ2-1; TRBD2 agrees at 10 bases. CDR3 length: 15 amino acids. Germline V gene data show CDR1 as LGHNT and CDR2 as FRNRAP. The V segment lost 1 base and the J segment 6 bases; nucleotides outside the gene matches: 3.

CDR3 protein: CASTGLAGEGGEQFF. The CDR3 DNA reads as TGTGCCAGCACAGGACTAGCGGGAGAAGGGGGTGAGCAGTTCTTC. The chain combines TRBV27 with TRBJ2-1; 13 bases agree with TRBD2. Trimming cost V 7 bases and J 9 bases; bases outside gene matches: 9. In germline, CDR1 is MNHEY, CDR2 SMNVEV (reference sequence). The CDR3 has 15 amino acids.